These T cell receptor beta chains were read from a single sample in a study of sequential checkpoint blockade in melanoma. TCRdb's copy holds only in-frame clones and misses some; the assay was immunoSEQ multiplex PCR. The repertoire includes around 2,000 clones, 18% of them detected once, and 18% sits in the top ten. The source material was tumor tissue (inferred from file names), sampled from a patient given nivolumab and ipilimumab in sequence. The source is a human donor with melanoma. The CDR3 runs from the conserved cysteine through the conserved F or W. A D gene is named only where the DNA matches it firmly. Some rows mark clone size as missing; the rest say once, few, many or name a class of expanded clone.

J | D | size | V | DNA | CDR3
TRBJ2-5 | - | many | TRBV11-3 | TGTGCCAGCAGCTCGTTCCTGGTGGGGGCCTGGCAAGAGACCCAGTACTTC | CASSSFLVGAWQETQYF
TRBJ2-2 | TRBD2 | medium-sized | TRBV6-8 | TGTGCCAGCAGTGTCGGGACTAGCAGGGACACCGGGGAGCTGTTTTTT | CASSVGTSRDTGELFF
TRBJ2-3 | - | few | TRBV19 | TGTGCCAGTAGTATCGGGGCGGGCGGGGTGGTAGATACGCAGTATTTT | CASSIGAGGVVDTQYF
TRBJ1-1 | TRBD1 | medium-sized | TRBV23-1 | TGCGCCAGCAGTCAGCCCTCCGGGACAGTGAACACTGAAGCTTTCTTT | CASSQPSGTVNTEAFF
TRBJ2-7 | - | many | TRBV7-2 | TGTGCCAGCAGCTTTTCCGGGAGTTCGGAGCAGTACTTC | CASSFSGSSEQYF
TRBJ1-1 | - | few | TRBV18 | TGTGCCAGCTCACTTTCGACAGCTTCAGAATCAGCTTTCTTT | CASSLSTASESAFF
TRBJ2-7 | TRBD1 | - | TRBV28 | TGTGCCAGCAGTTCGGACAGGGGCTCCTACGAGCAGTACTTC | CASSSDRGSYEQYF
TRBJ1-2 | - | once | TRBV19 | TGTGCCAGTATCCTAAGTTGGGGCAACGACTATGGCTACACCTTC | CASILSWGNDYGYTF
TRBJ2-2 | - | large | TRBV6-8 | TGTGCCAGCAGTTATAAGGACGGAGGGGAGCTGTTTTTT | CASSYKDGGELFF
TRBJ2-7 | TRBD1 | - | TRBV11-3 | TGTGCCAGCAGCTTAGTTGGGACAGGAACCTACGAGCAGTACTTC | CASSLVGTGTYEQYF
TRBJ1-2 | TRBD1 | - | TRBV6-8 | TGTGCCAGCAGTTCCCCGTCGGCGGGACAGGGGGCAAATTTTCATGGCTACACCTTC | CASSSPSAGQGANFHGYTF
TRBJ1-5 | TRBD1 | - | TRBV19 | TGTGCCAGTAGCGCGGGACAGGGTGGTCAGCCCCAGCATTTT | CASSAGQGGQPQHF
TRBJ2-1 | - | - | TRBV6-8 | TGTGCCAGCAGTTACTCGAGCGTCTTCATCTACAATGAGCAGTTCTTC | CASSYSSVFIYNEQFF
TRBJ2-5 | - | - | TRBV18 | TGTGCCAGCTCACCAGACCGCAAGGGGACCCAGTACTTC | CASSPDRKGTQYF
TRBJ1-1 | TRBD1 | few | TRBV6-8 | TGTGCCAGCAGAGAGGTGACAGGGGGCCAGAACACTGAAGCTTTCTTT | CASREVTGGQNTEAFF
TRBJ2-1 | TRBD2 | few | TRBV5-1 | TGCGCCAGCAGCTGGGGGGGAAACTCCTACAATGAGCAGTTCTTC | CASSWGGNSYNEQFF
TRBJ1-5 | TRBD1 | - | TRBV6-8 | TGTGCCAGCAGGCGACAGGGCGGCAGCAATCAGCCCCAGCATTTT | CASRRQGGSNQPQHF
TRBJ1-5 | - | few | TRBV19 | TGTGCCATAGGACCCTTGATTGGGCCCCAGCATTTT | CAIGPLIGPQHF
TRBJ2-7 | TRBD2 | - | TRBV6-8 | TGTGCCAGCAGTTACTCGTGGGGGGGCGAGCAGTACTTC | CASSYSWGGEQYF
TRBJ1-2 | TRBD1 | - | TRBV5-1 | TGCGCCAGCAGCCGAGACCCGACAGGGGGGGTTGGCTACACCTTC | CASSRDPTGGVGYTF
TRBJ2-5 | TRBD2 | few | TRBV5-1 | TGCGCCAGCAGCCGGGACGGGCGGTCCGGGGGGGGGACCCAGTACTTC | CASSRDGRSGGGTQYF
TRBJ1-5 | - | - | TRBV28 | TGTGCCAGCAGGCCAACCTATAGCAATCAGCCCCAGCATTTT | CASRPTYSNQPQHF
TRBJ2-2 | - | - | TRBV19 | TGTGCCAGTAGTATAGACCCGAGAGCCCGGACCGGGGAGCTGTTTTTT | CASSIDPRARTGELFF
TRBJ2-3 | TRBD2 | - | TRBV5-1 | TGCGCCAGCAGCAGAAGCGGGGGGAGCACAGATACGCAGTATTTT | CASSRSGGSTDTQYF
TRBJ2-7 | - | many | TRBV7-5 | TGTGCCAGCAGCTCACGGACTAGCGGGACCTACGAGCAGTACTTC | CASSSRTSGTYEQYF
TRBJ1-5 | - | few | TRBV28 | TGTGCCAGCAGTTTCCGGGGCGCCGGCGAAAATCAGCCCCAGCATTTT | CASSFRGAGENQPQHF
TRBJ2-1 | TRBD1 | few | TRBV28 | TGTGCCAGCAGTTTATCGACAGGGGGCAATGAGCAGTTCTTC | CASSLSTGGNEQFF
TRBJ1-4 | - | few | TRBV18 | TGTGCCAGCTCACTAAGGGACCTCGCAACTAATGAAAAACTGTTTTTT | CASSLRDLATNEKLFF
TRBJ2-2 | - | many | TRBV11-3 | TGTGCCAGCAGCTTGCGGCAGTTGAACACCGGGGAGCTGTTTTTT | CASSLRQLNTGELFF
TRBJ2-3 | - | many | TRBV11-3 | TGTGCCAGCAGCTCCCCCGGAACAGGCCACTCGGATACGCAGTATTTT | CASSSPGTGHSDTQYF
TRBJ1-2 | TRBD1 | few | TRBV9 | TGTGCCAGCAGCGGCCTTTTGGGACAGGGATCTAACTATGGCTACACCTTC | CASSGLLGQGSNYGYTF
TRBJ1-1 | - | few | TRBV18 | TGTGCCAGCTCACCTATAGAGGCCAACACTGAAGCTTTCTTT | CASSPIEANTEAFF